What follows is one T cell receptor beta chain and its context. Its antigen specificity is not known. Per-base qualities were not stored, and no clone one base away is much larger. This sample stems from a study of lymphopenia after photon versus proton radiotherapy (dated by TCRdb to the late 2010s). About the full investigation: The study compared the immunological effects of photon versus proton radiation therapy in patients with gastrointestinal tumors who developed high-grade lymphopenia. A cohort of some 22 patients with gastrointestinal tumors who received either photon or proton therapy and subsequently developed lymphopenia was included. The goal of the study was to characterize the differences between the two radiation modalities in how they affect the immune system.

The library relied on the immunoSEQ multiplex PCR assay. T cell repertoires were profiled by deep sequencing of rearranged TCR beta loci, alongside multiparametric flow cytometry. TCRdb holds this immuneACCESS table with in-frame rearrangements only. Some clones are missing; in checked studies, unresolved V genes explain under half, and the rest has no known cause. The table for this sample lists some 42,000 clones; about four fifths of them were counted only once. Over 20% of the sample comes from the top ten. The CDR3 runs 15 amino acids, cysteine and phenylalanine included. Left in the record is the CDR3 DNA by itself, 45 bases read in frame from the first base. The germline V and J ends show losses of 2 bases and 7 bases respectively, and no gene match explains 10 bases of the junction. CDR1 MNHNS and CDR2 SASEGT were looked up in the germline V gene. Results the study describes overall, beyond this receptor: The survival association was assessed only in patients who died, and better survival with proton therapy was presented by the authors as a possibility rather than a demonstrated result. During treatment, patients who received photon therapy lost naive T cells and TCR diversity and gained effector/memory populations, whereas patients who received proton therapy remained relatively stable. After the lymphocyte count nadir, photon-treated repertoires showed oligoclonal expansion, especially of CD8+ Temra cells, which drove the drop in diversity. Among patients across the cohort who died, overall survival time showed an inverse correlation with a larger post-nadir drop in TCR diversity.

The sequencing here drew on peripheral blood, taken from a patient treated with proton-based radiotherapy. The sequence came from a woman aged 70 to 79 with pancreatic cancer. The chain is encoded by TRBV6-1 joined to TRBJ2-7; 8 central nucleotides agree with TRBD1. CDR3 reads: CASSEKTQGAKEQYF. The DNA sequence is TGTGCCAGCAGTGAAAAGACTCAGGGGGCGAAGGAGCAGTACTTC.